The clone carrying this T cell receptor beta chain was observed at least ten times. Its antigen is currently unknown. This sample is part of a study of post-analysis software for immune sequencing data. As for the study in general: The disease courses covered relapsing-remitting, secondary progressive and progressive-relapsing multiple sclerosis. Study-wide findings and caveats: The F measure placed samples prepared in the same batch into strongly shared clusters. The study found TRBV5-6, TRBV5-1 and TRBV20-1 among five TRBV segments more frequent in patients than controls. Controls' normalized Chao1 diversity significantly exceeded that of multiple sclerosis patients.

Unique molecular identifiers were carried by the TCR beta cDNA libraries. The source material, about 0.85 to 11 million T cells, gave rise to 510,000 or so cDNA molecules. From the PCR reads, TCRdb called clonotypes with MiXCR, one entry per CDR3 protein. The sample shows some 260,000 distinct CDR3 sequences, 30% to 45% of them seen only once. Trimming pared 6 bases from V and 2 bases from J, leaving 17 bases between. The germline CDR1 and CDR2 sequences are DFQATT and SNEGSKA (reference sequence). The CDR3 is 16 amino acids. The specimen was blood. The source of this sequence is a girl aged 5-17 years with multiple sclerosis. The rearrangement links TRBV20-1 to TRBJ2-6; D is perhaps TRBD1 (5 bases). CDR3 in DNA: TGCAGTGCGAGTATGGCAGGGCACGCTGGGGCCAACGTCCTGACTTTC. This translates into CSASMAGHAGANVLTF.